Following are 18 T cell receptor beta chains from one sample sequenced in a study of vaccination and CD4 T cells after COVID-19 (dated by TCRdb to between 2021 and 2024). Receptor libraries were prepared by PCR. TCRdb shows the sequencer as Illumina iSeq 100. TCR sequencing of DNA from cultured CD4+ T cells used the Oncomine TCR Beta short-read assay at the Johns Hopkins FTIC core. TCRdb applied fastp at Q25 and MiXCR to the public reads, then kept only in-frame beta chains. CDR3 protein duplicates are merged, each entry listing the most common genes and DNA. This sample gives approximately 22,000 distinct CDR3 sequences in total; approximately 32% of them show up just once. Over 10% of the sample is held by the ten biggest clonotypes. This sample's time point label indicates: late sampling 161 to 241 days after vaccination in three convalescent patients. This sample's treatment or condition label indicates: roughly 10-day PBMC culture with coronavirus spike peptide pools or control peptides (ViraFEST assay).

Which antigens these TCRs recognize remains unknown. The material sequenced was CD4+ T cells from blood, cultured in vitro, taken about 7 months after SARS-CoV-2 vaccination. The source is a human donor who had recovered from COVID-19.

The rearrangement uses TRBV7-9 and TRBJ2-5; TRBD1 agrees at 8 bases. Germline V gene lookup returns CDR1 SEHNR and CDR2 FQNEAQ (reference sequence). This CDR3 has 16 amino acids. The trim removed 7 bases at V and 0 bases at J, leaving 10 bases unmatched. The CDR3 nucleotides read TGTGCCAGCAACATGATCAACAGGGGGGACCAAGAGACCCAGTACTTC. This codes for CASNMINRGDQETQYF.

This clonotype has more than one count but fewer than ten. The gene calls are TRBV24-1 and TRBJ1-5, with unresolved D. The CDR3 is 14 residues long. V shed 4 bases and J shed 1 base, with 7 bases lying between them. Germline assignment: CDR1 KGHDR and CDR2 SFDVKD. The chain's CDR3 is CATSEPVSNQPQHF. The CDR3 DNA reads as TGTGCCACCAGTGAGCCGGTAAGCAATCAGCCCCAGCATTTT.

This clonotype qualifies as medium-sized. The CDR3 protein is CASSLRWGMNTEAFF. DNA for the CDR3: TGTGCCAGCAGTCTCCGGTGGGGGATGAACACTGAAGCTTTCTTT. This chain uses TRBV12-3 or TRBV12-4 with TRBJ1-1, with D possibly TRBD1 on 5 matching bases. The CDR3 runs 15 residues. The V and J ends lost 5 bases and 0 bases respectively, with 13 bases between them.

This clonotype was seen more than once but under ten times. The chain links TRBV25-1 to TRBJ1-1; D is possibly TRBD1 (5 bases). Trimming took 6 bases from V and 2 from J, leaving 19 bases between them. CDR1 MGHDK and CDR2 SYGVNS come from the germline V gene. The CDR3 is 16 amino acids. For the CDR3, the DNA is TGTGCCAGCAGCCCAAAACGGGGGTGGGGTAACACTGAAGCTTTCTTT. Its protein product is CASSPKRGWGNTEAFF.

CDR3 region: CASSPRSETNYGYTF. The CDR3 nucleotides read TGTGCCAGCTCACCACGGTCAGAAACTAACTATGGCTACACCTTC. The chain uses TRBV18 and TRBJ1-2; D gene unclear. The CDR3 loop spans 15 amino acids. Per the germline V gene, CDR1 is KGHSH and CDR2 is LQKENI. Trimming left V 1 base short and J 0 bases short, with 9 bases between.

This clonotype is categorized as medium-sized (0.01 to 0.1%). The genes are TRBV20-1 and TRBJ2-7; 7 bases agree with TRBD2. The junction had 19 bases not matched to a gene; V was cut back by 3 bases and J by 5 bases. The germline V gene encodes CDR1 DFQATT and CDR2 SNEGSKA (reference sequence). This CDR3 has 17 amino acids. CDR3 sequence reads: CSARARMGGGSIHEQYF. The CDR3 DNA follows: TGCAGTGCTAGGGCCCGGATGGGAGGCGGGAGTATCCACGAGCAGTACTTC.

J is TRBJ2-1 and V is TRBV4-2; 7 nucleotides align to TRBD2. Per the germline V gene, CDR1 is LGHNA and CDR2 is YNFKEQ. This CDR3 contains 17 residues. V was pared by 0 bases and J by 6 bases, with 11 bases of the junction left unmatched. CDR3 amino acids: CASSQDPRAGDLNEQFF. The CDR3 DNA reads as TGTGCCAGCAGCCAAGATCCCAGGGCGGGGGACCTCAATGAGCAGTTCTTC.

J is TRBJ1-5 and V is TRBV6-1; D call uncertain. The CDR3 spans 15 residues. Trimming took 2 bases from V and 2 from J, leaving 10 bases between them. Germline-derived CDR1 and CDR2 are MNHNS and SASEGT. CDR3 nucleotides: TGTGCCAGCAGTGAAACGGGGATCGGCAATCAGCCCCAGCATTTT. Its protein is CASSETGIGNQPQHF.

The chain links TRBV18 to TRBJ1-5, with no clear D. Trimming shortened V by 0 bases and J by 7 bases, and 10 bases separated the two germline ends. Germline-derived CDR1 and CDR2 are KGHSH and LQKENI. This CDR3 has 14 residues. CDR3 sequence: CASSPPGGEQPQHF. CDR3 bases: TGTGCCAGCTCACCACCTGGTGGAGAGCAGCCCCAGCATTTT. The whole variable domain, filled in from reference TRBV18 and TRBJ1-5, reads NAGVMQNPRHLVRRRGQEARLRCSPMKGHSHVYWYRQLPEEGLKFMVYLQKENIIDESGMPKERFSAEFPKEGPSILRIQQVVRGDSAAYFCASSPPGGEQPQHFGDGTRLSIL.

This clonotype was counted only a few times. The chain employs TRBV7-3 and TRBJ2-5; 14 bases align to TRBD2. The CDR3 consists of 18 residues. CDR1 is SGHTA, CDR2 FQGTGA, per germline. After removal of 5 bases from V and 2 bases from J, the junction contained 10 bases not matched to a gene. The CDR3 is CASSPRRGTSGSQETQYF. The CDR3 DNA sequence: TGTGCCAGCAGCCCTCGGCGAGGGACTAGCGGGAGTCAAGAGACCCAGTACTTC.

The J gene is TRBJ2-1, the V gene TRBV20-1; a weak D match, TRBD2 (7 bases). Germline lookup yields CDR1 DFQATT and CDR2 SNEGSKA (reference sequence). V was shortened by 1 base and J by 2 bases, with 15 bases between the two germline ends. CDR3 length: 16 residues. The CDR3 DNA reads TGCAGTGCTAGAGGAAGGGGGGGGAGCACCTACAATGAGCAGTTCTTC. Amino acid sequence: CSARGRGGSTYNEQFF.

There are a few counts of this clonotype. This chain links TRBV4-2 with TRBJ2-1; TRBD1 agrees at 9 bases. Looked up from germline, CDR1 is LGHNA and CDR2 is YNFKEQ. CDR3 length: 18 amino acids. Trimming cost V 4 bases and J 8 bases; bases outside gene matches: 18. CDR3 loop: CASSPNGARTGDVYEQFF. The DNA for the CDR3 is TGTGCCAGCAGCCCCAATGGGGCGCGGACAGGGGATGTCTATGAGCAGTTCTTC.

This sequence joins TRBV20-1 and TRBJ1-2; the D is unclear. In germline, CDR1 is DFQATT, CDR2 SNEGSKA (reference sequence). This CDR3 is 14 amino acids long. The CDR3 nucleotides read TGCAGCCCACAAAGGGTAGATGTTATCTATGGCTACACCTTC. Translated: CSPQRVDVIYGYTF.

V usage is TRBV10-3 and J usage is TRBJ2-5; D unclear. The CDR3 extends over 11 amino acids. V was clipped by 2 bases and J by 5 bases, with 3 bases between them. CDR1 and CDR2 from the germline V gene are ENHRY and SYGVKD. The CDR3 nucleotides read TGTGCCATCAGTGAGACGGAGACCCAGTACTTC. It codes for CAISETETQYF.

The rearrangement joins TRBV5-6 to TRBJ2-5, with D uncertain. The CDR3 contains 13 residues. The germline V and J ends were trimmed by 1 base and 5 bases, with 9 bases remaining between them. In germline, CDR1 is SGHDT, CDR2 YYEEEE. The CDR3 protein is CASSLLTAETQYF. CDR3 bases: TGTGCCAGCAGCTTGCTCACGGCGGAGACCCAGTACTTC.

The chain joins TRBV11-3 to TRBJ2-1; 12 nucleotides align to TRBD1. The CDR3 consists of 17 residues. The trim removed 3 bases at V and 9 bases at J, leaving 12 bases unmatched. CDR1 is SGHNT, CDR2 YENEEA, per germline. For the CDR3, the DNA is TGTGCCAGCAGCTTTAGCGGGCAACGGGACAGGGGGCTTGAGCAGTTCTTC. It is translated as CASSFSGQRDRGLEQFF.

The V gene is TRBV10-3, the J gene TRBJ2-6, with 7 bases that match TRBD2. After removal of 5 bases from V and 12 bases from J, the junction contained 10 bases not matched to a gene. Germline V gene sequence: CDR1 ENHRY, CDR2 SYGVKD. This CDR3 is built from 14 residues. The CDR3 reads CAISREVGITVLTF. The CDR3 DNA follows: TGTGCCATCAGTCGGGAGGTGGGGATCACCGTCCTGACTTTC.

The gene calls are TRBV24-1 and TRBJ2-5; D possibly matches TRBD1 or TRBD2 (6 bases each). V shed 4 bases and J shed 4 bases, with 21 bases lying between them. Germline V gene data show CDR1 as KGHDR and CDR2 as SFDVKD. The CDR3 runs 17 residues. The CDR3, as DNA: TGTGCCACCAGTGACCCTGGGCCGGGGGCGAGGGGAGAGACCCAGTACTTC. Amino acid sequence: CATSDPGPGARGETQYF.